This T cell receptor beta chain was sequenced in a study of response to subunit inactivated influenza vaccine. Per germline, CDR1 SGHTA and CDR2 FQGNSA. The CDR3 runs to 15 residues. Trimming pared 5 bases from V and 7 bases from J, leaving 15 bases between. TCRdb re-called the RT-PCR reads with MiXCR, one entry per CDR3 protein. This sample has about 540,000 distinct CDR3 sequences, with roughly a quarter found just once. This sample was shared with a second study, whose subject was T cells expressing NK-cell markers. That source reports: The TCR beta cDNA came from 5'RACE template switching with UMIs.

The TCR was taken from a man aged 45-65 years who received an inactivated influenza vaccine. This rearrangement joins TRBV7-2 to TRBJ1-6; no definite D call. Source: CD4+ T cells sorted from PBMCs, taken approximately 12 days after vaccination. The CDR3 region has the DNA TGTGCCAGCAGCCAGACGGTCTCGGGGAATTCACCCCTCCACTTT. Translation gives CASSQTVSGNSPLHF.